This T cell receptor (beta chain) was identified in a study of cytomegalovirus exposure and HLA in healthy donors. At the level of the study: Ancestry clustering placed 70% to 90% of more than 350 genotyped donors in the Caucasian-associated cluster.

13 Jbeta primers and 60 Vbeta primers were used for the PCR. Authors' analysis steps: The authors later counted roughly 76 million unique TCR beta chains, 9.5 million to 13 million of them shared. Sequencing used immunoSEQ multiplex PCR; TCRdb keeps in-frame clones, though not all of them. V, J and clone size are those of that table, while D and trimming were read from the DNA. The listing contains 87,000 or so clones. V gave up 1 base and J gave up 0 bases, with 10 bases separating them. The CDR3 runs to 15 residues. The germline gives CDR1 GTSNPN, CDR2 SVGIG (reference sequence). In the case of this clone: As yet, its antigen is unknown.

Points from the study as a whole: The productive fraction for most TCR beta V segments was about 90% or about 30% in an earlier analysis. Apparent HLA restriction characterized most CMV-associated TCR beta chains in a later analysis.

This clonotype was sampled from a middle-aged man in good health and CMV-seropositive. The source material was PBMCs. The chain combines TRBV30 with TRBJ1-3, with D possibly being TRBD1 (5 bases). CDR3 nucleotide sequence: TGTGCCTGGAGTGAAGGGACTTTCTCTGGAAACACCATATATTTT. Protein: CAWSEGTFSGNTIYF.